The 27 T cell receptor beta chains listed next were all sequenced from one sample in a study of cytomegalovirus exposure and HLA in healthy donors. PCR amplification relied on 60 Vbeta primers (plus 13 Jbeta primers). The assay was immunoSEQ multiplex PCR, and TCRdb's table has in-frame clones only and misses some. The data show 90,000 to 110,000 clones, 73% seen once. The sequenced sample was PBMCs. These receptors originate from a man aged 40-50 years in good health and CMV-seronegative.

CDR3: CASSTRQGGTEAFF. The CDR3 DNA reads as TGTGCCAGTAGTACCCGACAGGGGGGAACTGAAGCTTTCTTT. The V call is TRBV19, the J call TRBJ1-1; the match to TRBD1 covers 9 bases. Germline CDR1 LNHDA, CDR2 SQIVND (reference sequence). The CDR3 totals 14 residues. Unmatched junction bases numbered 5, after V lost 4 bases and J lost 5 bases.

V usage is TRBV9 and J usage is TRBJ2-7; D might be TRBD2 (5 bases). The CDR3 runs 15 residues. The germline V gene encodes CDR1 SGDLS and CDR2 YYNGEE. V was shortened by 4 bases and J by 2 bases, with 16 bases between the two germline ends. CDR3 bases: TGTGCCAGCAGCCTCGGAGGCATGAACGCCTACGAGCAGTACTTC. Translating gives CASSLGGMNAYEQYF.

This sequence joins TRBV5-4 and TRBJ2-7; perhaps TRBD2 as D (6 bases). This CDR3 is 14 amino acids long. The V end was cut by 9 bases, the J end by 2 bases, with 18 bases between. Germline V gene sequence: CDR1 SGHNT, CDR2 YYREEE (reference sequence). CDR3 bases: TGTGCCACCGCCCCGCGGGGAGACCCCTACGAGCAGTACTTC. It translates to CATAPRGDPYEQYF. Filled out from reference TRBV5-4 and TRBJ2-7, the complete variable domain reads ETGVTQSPTHLIKTRGQQVTLRCSSQSGHNTVSWYQQALGQGPQFIFQYYREEENGRGNFPPRFSGLQFPNYSSELNVNALELDDSALYLCATAPRGDPYEQYFGPGTRLTVT.

The rearrangement joins TRBV7-2 to TRBJ2-1; 9 nucleotides line up with TRBD1. V shed 5 bases and J 6 bases; nucleotides not matched to a gene: 14. CDR1 is SGHTA, CDR2 FQGNSA, per germline. The CDR3 is 17 residues long. CDR3 DNA: TGTGCCAGCAGCCCCGCCCCAGGGACAGGGAAAGGCAATGAGCAGTTCTTC. This gives the protein CASSPAPGTGKGNEQFF. The whole variable domain, remainder taken from reference TRBV7-2 and TRBJ2-1, is GAGVSQSPSNKVTEKGKDVELRCDPISGHTALYWYRQSLGQGLEFLIYFQGNSAPDKSGLPSDRFSAERTGGSVSTLTIQRTQQEDSAVYLCASSPAPGTGKGNEQFFGPGTRLTVL.

The chain uses TRBV11-2 and TRBJ2-3; D gene uncertain. The V and J ends lost 0 bases and 0 bases respectively, with 10 bases between them. CDR1 and CDR2 from the germline V gene are SGHAT and FQNNGV. The CDR3 totals 16 residues. This CDR3 is CASSLDLVESTDTQYF. The CDR3 bases are TGTGCCAGCAGCTTAGACCTAGTGGAAAGCACAGATACGCAGTATTTT.

The chain combines TRBV9 with TRBJ2-7, with 11 bases that match TRBD1. V shed 3 bases, J shed 4 bases, and the junction held 0 bases outside the gene matches. CDR1 is SGDLS and CDR2 is YYNGEE in the germline V gene. There are 13 residues in the CDR3. Here the CDR3 reads CASSGDRGYEQYF. The CDR3 region has the DNA TGTGCCAGCAGCGGGGACAGGGGGTACGAGCAGTACTTC.

This chain connects TRBV2 to TRBJ1-2; 8 bases agree with TRBD1. In germline, CDR1 is SNHLY, CDR2 FYNNEI. J was trimmed by 1 base and V by 5 bases; bases with no gene match: 6. The CDR3 has 15 amino acids. For the CDR3, the DNA is TGTGCCAGCAGTTCCGGGACAGGAAGTAACTATGGCTACACCTTC. It codes for CASSSGTGSNYGYTF.

This clone was detected once. This chain uses TRBV7-2 with TRBJ2-4; TRBD2 aligns across 9 bases. V was pared by 5 bases and J by 0 bases, with 11 bases of the junction left unmatched. Germline assignment: CDR1 SGHTA and CDR2 FQGNSA. The CDR3 length is 18 residues. The CDR3 here is CASSPRPAGGLAKNIQYF. CDR3 nucleotide sequence: TGTGCCAGCAGCCCTAGACCAGCGGGGGGACTAGCCAAAAACATTCAGTACTTC.

This chain joins TRBV5-4 and TRBJ1-6, with D tentatively TRBD1 (6 bases). The V end was cut by 0 bases, the J end by 5 bases, with 12 bases between. The CDR3 is 16 residues long. Per germline, CDR1 SGHNT and CDR2 YYREEE (reference sequence). The CDR3 DNA follows: TGTGCCAGCAGCTTGGCCAGGGGCGCTAATAATTCACCCCTCCACTTT. This gives the protein CASSLARGANNSPLHF.

V and J are TRBV7-6 and TRBJ2-5; no clear D. V shed 5 bases and J shed 4 bases, with 11 bases lying between them. The CDR3 sequence is 13 residues long. The germline V gene encodes CDR1 SGHVS and CDR2 FNYEAQ. The CDR3 DNA reads TGTGCCAGCAGCCCCGCAGATGGAGAGACCCAGTACTTC. Residues: CASSPADGETQYF.

This chain links TRBV27 with TRBJ2-3, with 11 bases that match TRBD2. Germline values: CDR1 MNHEY, CDR2 SMNVEV (reference sequence). Losses at the gene ends were 3 bases for V and 2 bases for J; bases not matched to a gene: 4. The CDR3 totals 16 residues. The CDR3 here is CASSFVAGGYTDTQYF. The CDR3 nucleotides are TGTGCCAGCAGTTTTGTAGCGGGGGGGTACACAGATACGCAGTATTTT.

V gene TRBV7-3 combines with J gene TRBJ2-2, with D unclear. Between the trimmed V and J ends, which lost 2 bases and 5 bases, there was a span of 3 bases. The germline CDR1 and CDR2 sequences are SGHTA and FQGTGA. The CDR3 loop spans 12 amino acids. The CDR3 nucleotides are TGTGCCAGCAGCTTAGAGACCGGGGAGCTGTTTTTT. Its translation: CASSLETGELFF. Full variable domain (remainder filled in from reference TRBV7-3 and TRBJ2-2): GAGVSQTPSNKVTEKGKYVELRCDPISGHTALYWYRQSLGQGPEFLIYFQGTGAADDSGLPNDRFFAVRPEGSVSTLKIQRTERGDSAVYLCASSLETGELFFGEGSRLTVL.

V usage is TRBV6-5 and J usage is TRBJ2-7; 9 bases agree with TRBD1. Germline V gene lookup returns CDR1 MNHEY and CDR2 SVGAGI. This CDR3 comprises 15 residues. V trimming: 4 bases; J trimming: 5 bases; junction bases outside the gene matches: 9. Written as DNA, the CDR3 is TGTGCCAGCAGTTTACGGGGACAGGGTGACGACGAGCAGTACTTC. Translation gives CASSLRGQGDDEQYF.

This clone is a singleton in its sample. This chain links TRBV30 with TRBJ2-5; D might be TRBD1 (6 bases). Germline V gene sequence: CDR1 GTSNPN, CDR2 SVGIG (reference sequence). V was trimmed by 5 bases and J by 0 bases, leaving 16 bases between them. The CDR3 has 15 residues. Here the CDR3 DNA reads TGTGCCTGGGCTAGACAGGACCAGTACCAAGAGACCCAGTACTTC. It translates to CAWARQDQYQETQYF.

V and J are TRBV5-6 and TRBJ2-7, with D possibly TRBD2 on 6 matching bases. V dropped 4 bases and J dropped 11 bases, with 19 bases sitting between them. Germline V gene sequence: CDR1 SGHDT, CDR2 YYEEEE. The CDR3 contains 13 residues. CDR3 coding DNA: TGTGCCAGCAGCCCGGGACGGGAGTTCTCGGAGTACTTC. Protein product: CASSPGREFSEYF.

The chain employs TRBV5-6 and TRBJ1-2, with unresolved D. The CDR3 is 11 residues long. The V and J ends lost 1 base and 8 bases respectively, with 6 bases between them. The germline V gene encodes CDR1 SGHDT and CDR2 YYEEEE. CDR3 protein: CASSLRVGYTF. The CDR3 DNA follows: TGTGCCAGCAGCTTGCGGGTGGGCTACACCTTC.

The chain's CDR3 is CASSEWVGEGDQPQHF. Written as DNA, the CDR3 is TGTGCCAGCAGTGAATGGGTAGGTGAGGGGGATCAGCCCCAGCATTTT. V and J are TRBV2 and TRBJ1-5; D is possibly TRBD1 (6 bases). This CDR3 is 16 amino acids long. Trimming stripped 2 bases from V and 5 bases from J, with 16 bases between. Per the germline V gene, CDR1 is SNHLY and CDR2 is FYNNEI.

This chain connects TRBV7-2 to TRBJ1-6; D gene uncertain. V was pared by 2 bases and J by 7 bases, with 12 bases between. The CDR3 is 15 residues long. From germline, CDR1 is SGHTA and CDR2 FQGNSA. The CDR3 reads CASSLFGSGNSPLHF. For the CDR3, the DNA is TGTGCCAGCAGCTTATTTGGGTCGGGGAATTCACCCCTCCACTTT.

The chain carries TRBV4-2 and TRBJ2-3; 7 bases are a match to TRBD1. Germline trimming cut 1 base from V and 4 bases from J; bases unmatched to any gene: 2. Germline loops: CDR1 LGHNA, CDR2 YNFKEQ. The CDR3 length is 14 residues. CDR3 in DNA: TGTGCCAGCAGCCAAGCGGGGACAGCAGATACGCAGTATTTT. This encodes CASSQAGTADTQYF.

This clone has a handful of counts. The genes are TRBV10-3 and TRBJ1-1; D call uncertain. CDR1 is ENHRY and CDR2 is SYGVKD in the germline V gene. This CDR3 is 11 amino acids long. V was pared by 5 bases and J by 2 bases, with 3 bases between. The CDR3 DNA follows: TGTGCCATCAGTCGTAACACTGAAGCTTTCTTT. It is translated as CAISRNTEAFF.

V usage is TRBV6-5 and J usage is TRBJ1-2, with 9 nucleotides matching TRBD1. Trimming removed 3 bases from V and 6 bases from J; junction bases left unmatched: 8. The CDR3 consists of 15 residues. Per germline, CDR1 MNHEY and CDR2 SVGAGI. CDR3 loop: CASSYGTGHSDGYTF. The CDR3 coding sequence is TGTGCCAGCAGTTATGGGACAGGGCACAGCGATGGCTACACCTTC.

The chain combines TRBV4-1 with TRBJ2-7; TRBD2 matches at 8 bases. The germline V gene has CDR1 MGHRA and CDR2 YSYEKL. V dropped 2 bases and J dropped 2; count of bases not matched to a gene: 2. This CDR3 region has 14 residues. The CDR3 sequence: CASSQTGGTYEQYF. CDR3 in DNA: TGCGCCAGCAGCCAAACGGGGGGGACCTACGAGCAGTACTTC.

The chain carries TRBV11-2 and TRBJ1-4; 7 nucleotides agree with TRBD1. The CDR3 extends over 16 amino acids. The ends lost 5 bases at V and 7 bases at J; junction bases unmatched: 13. CDR1 and CDR2 (germline): SGHAT, FQNNGV. Written as DNA, the CDR3 is TGTGCCAGCAGCCCAAGAGGGGGCAGGGGAGGTGAAAAACTGTTTTTT. Translated, it gives CASSPRGGRGGEKLFF.

This clone occurred a few times. The V gene is TRBV21-1, the J gene TRBJ2-7; the table's D gene call, TRBD1, was not cross checked with the DNA. TRBV21-1 is flagged as a pseudogene. The CDR3 runs 12 residues. CDR3 sequence reads: CASSKGTGIKYF. The CDR3 coding sequence is TGTGCCAGCAGCAAGGGGACAGGGATTAAGTACTTC.

V is TRBV10-3 and J is TRBJ2-7; 9 bases agree with TRBD1. Germline lookup yields CDR1 ENHRY and CDR2 SYGVKD. The CDR3 length is 15 residues. With V trimmed by 10 bases and J by 0 bases, 10 bases remained unmatched. The CDR3 coding sequence is TGTGCCAGCCCAACCGGGACAGGGTTCTCCTACGAGCAGTACTTC. It is translated as CASPTGTGFSYEQYF.

This clone was recorded a few times. The gene calls are TRBV19 and TRBJ2-1, with D possibly being TRBD2 (7 bases). CDR1 is LNHDA, CDR2 SQIVND, per germline (reference sequence). CDR3 length equals 15 residues. V lost 4 bases and J 5 bases, leaving 15 bases between the germline ends. The CDR3 DNA sequence: TGTGCCAGTAGTACATACAGGGAGGGTGACAATGAGCAGTTCTTC. As protein: CASSTYREGDNEQFF.

This sequence joins TRBV4-1 and TRBJ2-7; tentative D call: TRBD1 (5 bases). The CDR3 has 16 amino acids. Germline V gene data show CDR1 as MGHRA and CDR2 as YSYEKL. V shed 1 base and J shed 0 bases, with 13 bases lying between them. CDR3 sequence (DNA): TGCGCCAGCAGCCAAGGAACAGGATCCCCCTCCTACGAGCAGTACTTC. Residues: CASSQGTGSPSYEQYF.